This entry features one T cell receptor (beta chain) sequence. Its antigen is undetermined. Libraries were prepared by immunoSEQ multiplex PCR; TCRdb keeps only in-frame clonotypes and omits some of them. The sample has approximately 220,000 clones; about 93% are singletons. The source of the sample is a study of T cell responses to AZD1222 COVID-19 vaccine. Notes on the study in general: After the peak T cell response, and only then, were repertoires sampled. Reportedly, nearly half of unique spike TCRs recognized epitopes outside B.1.351/B.1.1.7 mutations.

Sequencing was performed on peripheral blood, taken on day 0 of MenACWY control vaccination. The sequence derives from an adult in good health.

DNA of the CDR3: TGTGCCAGCAGCGTGGAGGCGACAGGGACCTATGGCTACACCTTC. The encoded protein is CASSVEATGTYGYTF. This chain connects TRBV9 to TRBJ1-2; 7 positions match TRBD1. The junction had 8 bases not matched to a gene; V was cut back by 2 bases and J by 4 bases. Looked up from germline, CDR1 is SGDLS and CDR2 is YYNGEE. The CDR3 contains 15 residues.